This TCR beta chain was sequenced during a study of T cells in Graves' hyperthyroidism and ophthalmopathy. The germline CDR1 and CDR2 sequences are MNHNS and SASEGT. The V end was cut by 8 bases, the J end by 2 bases, with 9 bases between. The CDR3 sequence is 12 residues long. RNA transcripts provided the source from which TCR beta CDR3 regions were amplified. The HTBI primer set was used in a first-round RT-PCR of the TCR CDR3. One entry per CDR3 protein, called by TCRdb with MiXCR from the multiplex PCR reads. The sample lists 490,000 or so distinct CDR3 sequences, 15% to 20% occurring once. Material: blood. V gene TRBV6-1 combines with J gene TRBJ1-2, with a weak D call TRBD1 (5 bases). The origin of this receptor is a woman younger than 45 with Graves' ophthalmopathy. DNA for the CDR3: TGTGCCAGCGAGGGGCTCAACTATGGCTACACCTTC. Translated: CASEGLNYGYTF.